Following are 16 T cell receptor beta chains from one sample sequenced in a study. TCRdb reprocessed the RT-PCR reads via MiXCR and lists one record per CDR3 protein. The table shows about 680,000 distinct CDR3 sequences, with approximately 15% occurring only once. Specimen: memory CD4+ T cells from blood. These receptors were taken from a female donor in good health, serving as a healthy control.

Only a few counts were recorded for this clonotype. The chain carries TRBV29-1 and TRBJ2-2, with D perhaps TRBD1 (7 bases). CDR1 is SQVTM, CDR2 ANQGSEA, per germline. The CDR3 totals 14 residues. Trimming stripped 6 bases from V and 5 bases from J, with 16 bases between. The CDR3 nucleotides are TGCAGCGTCAGGGGGGCAGGGGGTACCGGGGAGCTGTTTTTT. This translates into CSVRGAGGTGELFF.

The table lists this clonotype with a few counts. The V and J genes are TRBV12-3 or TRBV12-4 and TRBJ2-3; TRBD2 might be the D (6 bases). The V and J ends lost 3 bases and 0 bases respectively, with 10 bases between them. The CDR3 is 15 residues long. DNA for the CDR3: TGTGCCAGCAGTTTTTTCGGGGGTAGCACAGATACGCAGTATTTT. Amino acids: CASSFFGGSTDTQYF.

For the CDR3, the DNA is TGCAGTGCTAGAGACGACCGATTTTCCTACGAGCAGTACTTC. Its protein product is CSARDDRFSYEQYF. The chain joins TRBV20-1 to TRBJ2-7, with unresolved D. Germline lookup yields CDR1 DFQATT and CDR2 SNEGSKA (reference sequence). The CDR3 is 14 residues long. V lost 0 bases to trimming and J lost 1 base, with 10 bases between them.

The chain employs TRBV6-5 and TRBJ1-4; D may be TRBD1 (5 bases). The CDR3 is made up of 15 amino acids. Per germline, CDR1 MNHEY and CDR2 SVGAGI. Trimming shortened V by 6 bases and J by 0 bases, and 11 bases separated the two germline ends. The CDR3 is CASRDSGSTNEKLFF. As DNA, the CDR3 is TGTGCCAGCAGGGACTCAGGGTCAACTAATGAAAAACTGTTTTTT.

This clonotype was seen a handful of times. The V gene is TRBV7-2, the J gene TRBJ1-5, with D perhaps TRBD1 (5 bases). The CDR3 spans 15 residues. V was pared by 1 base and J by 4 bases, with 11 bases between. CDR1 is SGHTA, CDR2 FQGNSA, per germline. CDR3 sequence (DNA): TGTGCCAGCAGCTTAGGGGCCAGGGAAAATCAGCCCCAGCATTTT. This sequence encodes CASSLGARENQPQHF. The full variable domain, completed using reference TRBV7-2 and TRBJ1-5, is GAGVSQSPSNKVTEKGKDVELRCDPISGHTALYWYRQSLGQGLEFLIYFQGNSAPDKSGLPSDRFSAERTGGSVSTLTIQRTQQEDSAVYLCASSLGARENQPQHFGDGTRLSIL.

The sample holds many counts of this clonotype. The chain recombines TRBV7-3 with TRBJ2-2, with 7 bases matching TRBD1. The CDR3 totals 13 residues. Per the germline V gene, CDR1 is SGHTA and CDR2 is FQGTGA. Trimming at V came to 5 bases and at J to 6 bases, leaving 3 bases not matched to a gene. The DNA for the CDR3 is TGTGCCAGCAGCAAGCAGGGGGCCGGGGAGCTGTTTTTT. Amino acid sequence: CASSKQGAGELFF.

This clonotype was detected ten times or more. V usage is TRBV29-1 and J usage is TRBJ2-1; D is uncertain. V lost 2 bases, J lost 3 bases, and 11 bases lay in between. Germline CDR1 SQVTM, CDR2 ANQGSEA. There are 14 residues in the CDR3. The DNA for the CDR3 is TGCAGCGTTGAATGGGCCGGCAGCTACAATGAGCAGTTCTTC. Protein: CSVEWAGSYNEQFF.

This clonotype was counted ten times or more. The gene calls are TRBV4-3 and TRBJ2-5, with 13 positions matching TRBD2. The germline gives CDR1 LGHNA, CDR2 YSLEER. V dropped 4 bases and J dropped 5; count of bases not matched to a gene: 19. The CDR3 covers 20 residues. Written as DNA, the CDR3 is TGCGCCAGCAGCCGTACTACACCTACACTAGCGGGAGGGTCCGGGGAGACCCAGTACTTC. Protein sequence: CASSRTTPTLAGGSGETQYF.

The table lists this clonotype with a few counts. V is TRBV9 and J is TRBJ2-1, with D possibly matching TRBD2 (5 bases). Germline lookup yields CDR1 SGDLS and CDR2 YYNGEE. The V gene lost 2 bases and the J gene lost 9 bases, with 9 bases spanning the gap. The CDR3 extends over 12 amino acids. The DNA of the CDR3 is TGTGCCAGCAGCGTTTCAAGCGGTGAGCAGTTCTTC. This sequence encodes CASSVSSGEQFF.

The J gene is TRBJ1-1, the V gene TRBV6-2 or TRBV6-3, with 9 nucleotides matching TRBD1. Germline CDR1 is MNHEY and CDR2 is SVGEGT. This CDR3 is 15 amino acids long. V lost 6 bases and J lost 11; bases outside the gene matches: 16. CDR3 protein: CASRYGQGRDPVAFF. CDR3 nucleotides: TGTGCCAGCAGATACGGACAGGGGCGAGATCCGGTCGCTTTCTTT.

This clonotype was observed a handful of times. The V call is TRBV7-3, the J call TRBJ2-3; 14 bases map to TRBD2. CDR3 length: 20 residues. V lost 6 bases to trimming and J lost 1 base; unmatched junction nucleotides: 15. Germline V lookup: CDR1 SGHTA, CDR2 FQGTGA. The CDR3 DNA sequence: TGTGCCAGCAGTCTACACGCACCGGGACTAGCGGGGGACCGCACAGATACGCAGTATTTT. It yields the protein CASSLHAPGLAGDRTDTQYF.

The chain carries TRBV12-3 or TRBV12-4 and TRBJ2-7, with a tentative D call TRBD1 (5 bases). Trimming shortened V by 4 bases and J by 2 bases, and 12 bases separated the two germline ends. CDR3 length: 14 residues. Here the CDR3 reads CASSSPGSPYEQYF. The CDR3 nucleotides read TGTGCCAGCAGTTCCCCAGGGTCCCCCTACGAGCAGTACTTC.

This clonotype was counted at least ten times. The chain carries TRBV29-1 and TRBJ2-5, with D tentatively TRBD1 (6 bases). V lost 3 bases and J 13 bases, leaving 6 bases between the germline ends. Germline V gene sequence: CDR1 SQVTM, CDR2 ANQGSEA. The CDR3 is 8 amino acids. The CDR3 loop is CSVETGYF. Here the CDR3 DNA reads TGCAGCGTTGAGACAGGGTACTTC.

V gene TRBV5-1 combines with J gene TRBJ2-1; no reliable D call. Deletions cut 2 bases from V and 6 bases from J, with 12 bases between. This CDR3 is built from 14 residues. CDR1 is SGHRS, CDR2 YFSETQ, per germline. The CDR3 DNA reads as TGCGCCAGCAGCTTTGACTCCGAACTCAATGAGCAGTTCTTC. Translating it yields CASSFDSELNEQFF.

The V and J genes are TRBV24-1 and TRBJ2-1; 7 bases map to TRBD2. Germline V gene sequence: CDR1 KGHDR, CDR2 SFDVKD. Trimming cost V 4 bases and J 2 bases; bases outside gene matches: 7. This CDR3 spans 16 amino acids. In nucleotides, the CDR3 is TGTGCCACCAGTGACCCAGCGGGATCGACCTACAATGAGCAGTTCTTC. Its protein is CATSDPAGSTYNEQFF.

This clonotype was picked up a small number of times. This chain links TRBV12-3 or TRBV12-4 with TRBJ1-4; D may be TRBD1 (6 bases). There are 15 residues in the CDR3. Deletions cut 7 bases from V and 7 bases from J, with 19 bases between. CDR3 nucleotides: TGTGCCAGCACCCCCCAAGGGGGGTCTAGTGAAAAACTGTTTTTT. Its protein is CASTPQGGSSEKLFF.